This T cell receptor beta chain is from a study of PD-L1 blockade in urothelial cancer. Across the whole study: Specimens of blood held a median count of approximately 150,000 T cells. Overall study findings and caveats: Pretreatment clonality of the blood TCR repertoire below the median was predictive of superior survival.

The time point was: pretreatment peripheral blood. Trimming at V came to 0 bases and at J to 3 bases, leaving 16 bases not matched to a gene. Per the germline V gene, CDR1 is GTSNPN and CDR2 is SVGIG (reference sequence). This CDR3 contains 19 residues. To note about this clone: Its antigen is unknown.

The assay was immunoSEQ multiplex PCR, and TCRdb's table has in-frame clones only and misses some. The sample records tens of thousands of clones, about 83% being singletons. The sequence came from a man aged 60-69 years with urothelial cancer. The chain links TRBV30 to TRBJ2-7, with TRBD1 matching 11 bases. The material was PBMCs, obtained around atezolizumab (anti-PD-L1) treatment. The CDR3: CAWSVMRGQRDRGNYEQYF. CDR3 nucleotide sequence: TGTGCCTGGAGTGTAATGCGGGGCCAAAGGGACAGGGGGAACTACGAGCAGTACTTC.